Following are 23 T cell receptor beta chains from one sample sequenced in a study of blood T cell repertoires in COVID-19. Assay used: immunoSEQ multiplex PCR; TCRdb lists only in-frame clones, some missing. The sample lists 250,000 or so clones; around 90% were seen once. Sequences were obtained from peripheral blood. Receptors originate from a woman aged 55-75 years with COVID-19, enrolled during active disease.

The gene calls are TRBV9 and TRBJ1-3; possible D gene TRBD1, 6 bases. This CDR3 has 16 residues. Looked up from germline, CDR1 is SGDLS and CDR2 is YYNGEE. V was trimmed by 4 bases and J by 1 base, leaving 15 bases between them. As DNA, the CDR3 is TGTGCCAGCAGCTCCACTCCAGGGGTATCTGGAAACACCATATATTTT. This gives the protein CASSSTPGVSGNTIYF.

The chain joins TRBV27 to TRBJ2-3, with TRBD2 identical over 8 bases. Germline loops: CDR1 MNHEY, CDR2 SMNVEV (reference sequence). This CDR3 is built from 16 residues. J lost 3 bases, V lost 6 bases, and 11 bases had no gene match. CDR3: CASRMGPGGVTDTQYF. CDR3 in DNA: TGTGCCAGCAGGATGGGCCCCGGGGGGGTTACAGATACGCAGTATTTT.

The chain recombines TRBV19 with TRBJ2-2; 8 positions match TRBD1. J gave up 5 bases and V 1 base, and 9 bases lay outside the gene matches. From germline, CDR1 is LNHDA and CDR2 SQIVND (reference sequence). This CDR3 is built from 17 residues. The CDR3, as DNA: TGTGCCAGTAGTATAGCCCCGGGACAGGTCGTTACCGGGGAGCTGTTTTTT. This codes for CASSIAPGQVVTGELFF.

V and J are TRBV6-5 and TRBJ1-2, with 8 bases identical to TRBD1. J lost 4 bases, V lost 4 bases, and 8 bases had no gene match. The germline CDR1 and CDR2 sequences are MNHEY and SVGAGI. This CDR3 contains 15 residues. The CDR3 nucleotides read TGTGCCAGCAGTTTGAATTACAGGGGGACCTATGGCTACACCTTC. Its translation is CASSLNYRGTYGYTF.

This chain links TRBV7-2 with TRBJ2-5; 7 nucleotides agree with TRBD1. Germline V CDR1 and CDR2: SGHTA, FQGNSA. This CDR3 comprises 16 residues. After removal of 5 bases from V and 1 base from J, the junction contained 10 bases not matched to a gene. The CDR3 DNA reads TGTGCCAGCAGCCCATCTAGGGGGCTAGCCCAAGAGACCCAGTACTTC. Protein product: CASSPSRGLAQETQYF.

This chain links TRBV7-9 with TRBJ1-2; 12 nucleotides line up with TRBD1. This CDR3 contains 15 residues. CDR1 and CDR2 (germline): SEHNR, FQNEAQ (reference sequence). V was clipped by 1 base and J by 7 bases; unmatched bases: 4. The CDR3 loop reads CASSLEGQGAGGYTF. The CDR3 DNA reads TGTGCCAGCAGCTTAGAGGGACAGGGGGCTGGTGGCTACACCTTC.

The chain recombines TRBV29-1 with TRBJ2-6; D unresolved. From germline, CDR1 is SQVTM and CDR2 ANQGSEA. V was pared by 8 bases and J by 2 bases, with 16 bases between. CDR3 length: 15 residues. CDR3 sequence reads: CSITRGSAGANVLTF. The CDR3 DNA follows: TGCAGCATCACGAGAGGTAGTGCTGGGGCCAACGTCCTGACTTTC. The full variable domain, rest sourced from reference TRBV29-1 and TRBJ2-6, is SAVISQKPSRDICQRGTSLTIQCQVDSQVTMMFWYRQQPGQSLTLIATANQGSEATYESGFVIDKFPISRPNLTFSTLTVSNMSPEDSSIYLCSITRGSAGANVLTFGAGSRLTVL.

DNA of the CDR3: TGTGCCAGCAGCTATCCCAACAGGGAGTGGGATGGCTACACCTTC. Translation gives CASSYPNREWDGYTF. This chain connects TRBV7-2 to TRBJ1-2; TRBD1 might be the D (6 bases). The CDR3 extends over 15 amino acids. The germline gives CDR1 SGHTA, CDR2 FQGNSA. V was trimmed by 4 bases and J by 6 bases, leaving 18 bases between them.

The chain carries TRBV27 and TRBJ2-7, with D possibly TRBD2 on 7 matching bases. The ends were cut back, 5 bases at V and 3 bases at J, with 20 bases in the middle. Germline V CDR1 and CDR2: MNHEY, SMNVEV (reference sequence). The CDR3 is made up of 16 amino acids. The CDR3 loop reads CASSLYPGGSLYEQYF. Here the CDR3 DNA reads TGTGCCAGCAGTCTTTACCCGGGGGGCTCCCTCTACGAGCAGTACTTC.

The chain has TRBV5-1 and TRBJ1-2; the match to TRBD1 covers 7 bases. The germline V gene encodes CDR1 SGHRS and CDR2 YFSETQ. J was trimmed by 8 bases and V by 0 bases; bases with no gene match: 7. CDR3 length: 14 amino acids. This CDR3 is CASSLVGQDLGYTF. The CDR3 nucleotides read TGCGCCAGCAGCTTGGTAGGACAGGACTTAGGCTACACCTTC.

The chain links TRBV9 to TRBJ2-3; D remains ambiguous. This CDR3 spans 16 amino acids. The germline V gene encodes CDR1 SGDLS and CDR2 YYNGEE. V lost 4 bases and J lost 2, with 17 bases in between. The CDR3 here is CASSSRGGPPTDTQYF. The DNA of the CDR3 is TGTGCCAGCAGCTCGAGAGGTGGCCCACCCACAGATACGCAGTATTTT.

The chain couples TRBV5-3 to TRBJ1-5; 8 bases match TRBD1. TRBV5-3 is assigned to the ORF class and has an uncertain function. CDR3 length equals 19 residues. J was trimmed by 0 bases and V by 4 bases; bases with no gene match: 15. The CDR3 is CARSPPTGAQSYSNQPQHF. CDR3 DNA sequence: TGTGCCAGAAGCCCACCGACAGGGGCGCAAAGTTATAGCAATCAGCCCCAGCATTTT.

The chain couples TRBV6-2 or TRBV6-3 to TRBJ2-3; 8 nucleotides match TRBD1. V was pared by 0 bases and J by 2 bases, with 13 bases of the junction left unmatched. This CDR3 comprises 19 residues. Germline CDR1 and CDR2: MNHEY and SVGEGT. The CDR3 is CASSYSPGGATPTTDTQYF. The CDR3, as DNA: TGTGCCAGCAGTTACTCCCCAGGGGGCGCGACTCCCACCACAGATACGCAGTATTTT.

This clone has a single count. This sequence joins TRBV7-2 and TRBJ1-5; 7 bases are a match to TRBD1. This CDR3 has 16 residues. Germline assignment: CDR1 SGHTA and CDR2 FQGNSA. V was pared by 1 base and J by 0 bases, with 3 bases of the junction left unmatched. In DNA form, the CDR3 reads TGTGCCAGCAGCTTAGAGGGACAGATTAGCAATCAGCCCCAGCATTTT. This codes for CASSLEGQISNQPQHF.

V is TRBV15 and J is TRBJ2-3; D perhaps matches TRBD1 (5 bases). V shed 1 base and J shed 2 bases, with 16 bases lying between them. Germline V gene sequence: CDR1 LNHNV, CDR2 YYDKDF (reference sequence). This CDR3 comprises 17 residues. The chain's CDR3 is CATSRALGHHNTDTQYF. The CDR3 region has the DNA TGTGCCACCAGCAGAGCTCTTGGACACCATAACACAGATACGCAGTATTTT.

This clone was found once. Here the CDR3 reads CATSATTSADYNEQFF. The CDR3 coding sequence is TGTGCCACCAGTGCCACCACTAGCGCAGACTACAATGAGCAGTTCTTC. The genes are TRBV24-1 and TRBJ2-1, with 7 bases matching TRBD2. V dropped 5 bases and J dropped 3; count of bases not matched to a gene: 9. Germline V gene lookup returns CDR1 KGHDR and CDR2 SFDVKD. The CDR3 spans 16 residues.

The chain is built from TRBV9 and TRBJ2-3, with D possibly matching TRBD2 (6 bases). CDR3 length: 16 residues. The germline gives CDR1 SGDLS, CDR2 YYNGEE. The germline V and J ends were trimmed by 6 bases and 3 bases, with 20 bases remaining between them. CDR3 nucleotides: TGTGCCAGCACCCACGGGACGAATCGGGGGACAGATACGCAGTATTTT. The encoded protein is CASTHGTNRGTDTQYF.

A note on this clone: Other DNA sequences in the same sample also yield this CDR3. The rearrangement uses TRBV10-3 and TRBJ2-3, with TRBD1 identical over 7 bases. The germline CDR1 and CDR2 sequences are ENHRY and SYGVKD. The length of the CDR3 is 15 residues. Unmatched junction bases numbered 5, after V lost 3 bases and J lost 2 bases. This CDR3 is CAISERQGSTDTQYF. The CDR3 DNA sequence: TGTGCCATCAGTGAAAGACAGGGCTCCACAGATACGCAGTATTTT.

This clone came up once. The CDR3 protein is CASSLVTGTSGLAGYEQYF. CDR3 nucleotide sequence: TGTGCCAGCAGCTTAGTGACGGGGACCTCGGGACTAGCGGGCTACGAGCAGTACTTC. J is TRBJ2-7 and V is TRBV13; 12 positions match TRBD2. This CDR3 has 19 amino acids. Germline V gene data show CDR1 as PRHDT and CDR2 as FYEKMQ (reference sequence). The junction had 13 bases not matched to a gene; V was cut back by 1 base and J by 3 bases.

This sequence joins TRBV4-3 and TRBJ2-1; TRBD2 matches 8 bases. CDR1 is LGHNA and CDR2 is YSLEER in the germline V gene. The CDR3 has 18 residues. V trimming: 0 bases; J trimming: 1 base; junction bases outside the gene matches: 8. CDR3 sequence reads: CASSQETLRGGSYNEQFF. Here the CDR3 DNA reads TGCGCCAGCAGCCAAGAGACCCTTCGGGGGGGTTCCTACAATGAGCAGTTCTTC.

J is TRBJ1-2 and V is TRBV27; 8 bases align to TRBD1. J was trimmed by 4 bases and V by 3 bases; bases with no gene match: 7. Germline CDR1 is MNHEY and CDR2 is SMNVEV (reference sequence). This CDR3 has 15 residues. The CDR3 reads CASSFRTGRGYGYTF. The DNA of the CDR3 is TGTGCCAGCAGTTTTCGGACAGGGAGAGGCTATGGCTACACCTTC.

V usage is TRBV6-5 and J usage is TRBJ2-2; 10 nucleotides match TRBD1. V shed 7 bases, J shed 6 bases, and the junction held 8 bases outside the gene matches. CDR1 is MNHEY and CDR2 is SVGAGI in the germline V gene. This CDR3 region has 15 residues. CDR3 bases: TGTGCCAGCACACCTTCGACAGGGGGCTCCGGGGAGCTGTTTTTT. Protein product: CASTPSTGGSGELFF.

J is TRBJ1-5 and V is TRBV7-8; D is uncertain. This CDR3 comprises 15 residues. The germline V gene encodes CDR1 SGHVS and CDR2 FQNEAQ. The germline V and J ends were trimmed by 3 bases and 5 bases, with 14 bases remaining between them. The CDR3: CASSLAAGGDQPQHF. In DNA form, the CDR3 reads TGTGCCAGCAGCTTGGCCGCGGGCGGTGATCAGCCCCAGCATTTT. The variable domain in full, completed from reference TRBV7-8 and TRBJ1-5, reads GAGVSQSPRYKVAKRGQDVALRCDPISGHVSLFWYQQALGQGPEFLTYFQNEAQLDKSGLPSDRFFAERPEGSVSTLKIQRTQQEDSAVYLCASSLAAGGDQPQHFGDGTRLSIL.